This entry describes one TCR beta chain. The antigen is unknown. The data belong to a study of STAT5B mutations in CD4+ large granular lymphocyte leukemia. Study as a whole: Healthy donors showed HLA-associated enrichment of the CDR3 'QG' motif. The study's findings and limits: Top patient clones used TRBV06 genes more often: 8/27 versus 2/35 in controls. Patient CD4-sorted repertoires stayed more clonal than healthy ones after leukemic-clone removal.

The repertoire was sequenced with immunoSEQ multiplex PCR; TCRdb's copy has only in-frame clones and lacks some. This table holds tens of thousands of clones, 70% to 85% found once. Germline V gene sequence: CDR1 SNHLY, CDR2 FYNNEI. V was trimmed by 5 bases and J by 7 bases, leaving 20 bases between them. The CDR3 has 15 amino acids. This TCR derives from a human donor in good health. The rearrangement uses TRBV2 and TRBJ1-1, with TRBD1 as a possible D gene (6 bases). Material for sequencing was CD4+ T cells from blood buffy coats. The CDR3 nucleotides are TGTGCCAGCAGTATAGGGGACATACCCTCCAGTGAAGCTTTCTTT. Its translation: CASSIGDIPSSEAFF.